Below, 14 T cell receptor beta chains from the same sample are listed, as sequenced in a study of long-term antiretroviral therapy in people with HIV. The libraries were made with immunoSEQ v3.0 at survey level. Profiled with immunoSEQ multiplex PCR; TCRdb holds only in-frame clones, not every one. This sample has some 22,000 clones; roughly 84% occur once, and the top ten carry about 8%. The sequences come from unsorted PBMCs, collected at the start of antiretroviral therapy. The receptor source for this set is a man aged 50-59 years with HIV.

The rearrangement uses TRBV7-2 and TRBJ1-4; no clear D gene. The CDR3 is 16 amino acids. The germline gives CDR1 SGHTA, CDR2 FQGNSA. V gave up 1 base and J gave up 2 bases, with 11 bases separating them. The CDR3 DNA is TGTGCCAGCAGCTTAGACCCACCGGGGACTAATGAAAAACTGTTTTTT. Translating it yields CASSLDPPGTNEKLFF.

This chain connects TRBV28 to TRBJ1-4, with D perhaps matching TRBD1 (5 bases). Germline CDR1 is MDHEN and CDR2 is SYDVKM. V shed 7 bases and J shed 5 bases, with 14 bases lying between them. The CDR3 has 14 residues. The CDR3, as DNA: TGTGCCAGCACTACGGCAGGGCTGAATGAAAAACTGTTTTTT. Translating it yields CASTTAGLNEKLFF.

This chain connects TRBV7-8 to TRBJ1-3; 7 nucleotides align to TRBD1. The length of the CDR3 is 19 residues. J was trimmed by 4 bases and V by 5 bases; bases with no gene match: 20. Germline V gene lookup returns CDR1 SGHVS and CDR2 FQNEAQ. CDR3 sequence: CASSTSVPWDRNKGNTIYF. The CDR3 coding sequence is TGTGCCAGCAGCACCAGTGTTCCTTGGGACAGAAATAAAGGAAACACCATATATTTT.

The chain carries TRBV7-9 and TRBJ2-1; a possible D gene is TRBD2 (7 bases). Germline CDR1 reads SEHNR; CDR2 reads FQNEAQ (reference sequence). The V gene lost 1 base and the J gene lost 8 bases, with 15 bases spanning the gap. The CDR3 runs to 15 residues. CDR3 sequence (DNA): TGTGCCAGCAGCTTAGGACTAGCCGGGGGCCATGAGCAGTTCTTC. Its translation is CASSLGLAGGHEQFF.

The chain joins TRBV19 to TRBJ2-2, with D perhaps assigned TRBD1 or TRBD2 (5 bases each). This CDR3 has 14 residues. V was clipped by 3 bases and J by 6 bases, with 11 bases between them. From germline, CDR1 is LNHDA and CDR2 SQIVND (reference sequence). The CDR3 sequence: CASSIGTPPGELFF. The CDR3 nucleotides read TGTGCCAGTAGTATCGGGACCCCCCCCGGGGAGCTGTTTTTT.

The V and J genes are TRBV7-2 and TRBJ2-5; the match to TRBD1 covers 7 bases. CDR3 size: 14 residues. J gave up 2 bases and V 5 bases, and 5 bases lay outside the gene matches. Germline values: CDR1 SGHTA, CDR2 FQGNSA. The CDR3 sequence: CASSPDREQETQYF. CDR3 nucleotides: TGTGCCAGCAGCCCCGACAGGGAACAAGAGACCCAGTACTTC. The whole variable domain, remainder taken from reference TRBV7-2 and TRBJ2-5, is GAGVSQSPSNKVTEKGKDVELRCDPISGHTALYWYRQSLGQGLEFLIYFQGNSAPDKSGLPSDRFSAERTGGSVSTLTIQRTQQEDSAVYLCASSPDREQETQYFGPGTRLLVL.

This rearrangement joins TRBV4-3 to TRBJ2-1, with 8 bases that match TRBD1. With V trimmed by 5 bases and J by 7 bases, 10 bases remained unmatched. In germline, CDR1 is LGHNA, CDR2 YSLEER. The CDR3 covers 15 residues. CDR3 region: CASSVGQAGRNEQFF. The DNA of the CDR3 is TGCGCCAGCAGCGTGGGACAGGCAGGGCGTAATGAGCAGTTCTTC.

The chain employs TRBV27 and TRBJ1-1; no firm D call. The ends were cut back, 6 bases at V and 3 bases at J, with 11 bases in the middle. The CDR3 is 13 amino acids. Germline loops: CDR1 MNHEY, CDR2 SMNVEV (reference sequence). This CDR3 reads CASSPDWYTEAFF. CDR3 bases: TGTGCCAGCAGCCCGGACTGGTACACTGAAGCTTTCTTT.

The chain is built from TRBV5-1 and TRBJ1-1; 8 bases match TRBD1. The length of the CDR3 is 17 residues. The germline gives CDR1 SGHRS, CDR2 YFSETQ. With V trimmed by 2 bases and J by 1 base, 10 bases remained unmatched. DNA of the CDR3: TGCGCCAGCAGCTTCGCGCCGGACAGGGCTGGGAACACTGAAGCTTTCTTT. Protein: CASSFAPDRAGNTEAFF.

This clone was detected once. V gene TRBV28 combines with J gene TRBJ1-1; possibly TRBD1 for D (5 bases). V dropped 8 bases and J dropped 0 bases, with 16 bases sitting between them. This CDR3 spans 15 amino acids. In germline, CDR1 is MDHEN, CDR2 SYDVKM. The CDR3 here is CASRRGRPMNTEAFF. In nucleotides, the CDR3 is TGTGCCAGCCGACGGGGCAGGCCGATGAACACTGAAGCTTTCTTT.

CDR3 amino acids: CSVEARYPPTDTQYF. DNA for the CDR3: TGCAGCGTTGAAGCCCGGTACCCGCCCACAGATACGCAGTATTTT. The chain employs TRBV29-1 and TRBJ2-3; D unclear. Germline CDR1 SQVTM, CDR2 ANQGSEA. The CDR3 extends over 15 amino acids. V shed 1 base and J shed 2 bases, with 13 bases lying between them.

The chain is built from TRBV6-1 and TRBJ2-7; 7 bases align to TRBD2. Trimming cost V 6 bases and J 2 bases; bases outside gene matches: 7. The V gene's germline CDR1 is MNHNS and CDR2 SASEGT. The CDR3 is made up of 14 amino acids. CDR3 DNA sequence: TGTGCCAGCAGAGGAAGCGGGGAAACCTACGAGCAGTACTTC. It encodes CASRGSGETYEQYF.

The chain employs TRBV7-6 and TRBJ2-7, with D tentatively TRBD1 (6 bases). Germline V gene data show CDR1 as SGHVS and CDR2 as FNYEAQ. Trimming cost V 5 bases and J 3 bases, with 20 bases left between them. This CDR3 contains 16 residues. The CDR3 sequence is CASSDHEYGTHYEQYF. The CDR3 nucleotides read TGTGCCAGCAGCGATCATGAGTATGGGACACACTACGAGCAGTACTTC.

The chain uses TRBV15 and TRBJ2-4, with TRBD1 matching over 8 bases. V was pared by 6 bases and J by 9 bases, with 10 bases of the junction left unmatched. This CDR3 contains 14 residues. The germline V gene has CDR1 LNHNV and CDR2 YYDKDF (reference sequence). The CDR3 spells CATRDWTGYSIQYF. The CDR3 DNA reads TGTGCCACCAGGGATTGGACAGGGTACTCCATTCAGTACTTC.